Given below is one T cell receptor (beta chain) in context. The sample comes from a study of T cell changes during pregnancy in multiple sclerosis. TCRdb's copy holds only in-frame clones and misses some; the assay was immunoSEQ multiplex PCR. Here the sample spans around 35,000 clones, about nine tenths being singletons. V was pared by 1 base and J by 2 bases, with 11 bases between. Germline lookup yields CDR1 SGHAT and CDR2 FQNNGV. The CDR3 contains 15 residues. The chain links TRBV11-2 to TRBJ2-5; a weak D match, TRBD1 (5 bases). The sample consisted of CD8+ T cells from peripheral blood mononuclear cells, taken in the first trimester of pregnancy. The receptor was isolated from a female donor with multiple sclerosis, enrolled in a pregnancy study. CDR3 sequence: CASSLVGADQETQYF. The CDR3 nucleotides read TGTGCCAGCAGCTTAGTTGGGGCGGATCAAGAGACCCAGTACTTC.